What follows are 9 T cell receptor beta chains derived from one specimen sequenced in a study of identical twins. TCRdb independently ran MiXCR on the 5' RACE reads; one entry per CDR3 protein. This sample has fewer than 650,000 distinct CDR3 sequences, with 7.5% to 10% found just once. The data were also submitted as part of a second study, on yellow fever vaccine responses in identical twins.

The sequenced sample consisted of PBMCs. The receptors were sampled from a young woman in good health.

This clonotype showed up just a few times. V usage is TRBV5-1 and J usage is TRBJ2-3, with 11 bases fitting TRBD2. The germline gives CDR1 SGHRS, CDR2 YFSETQ. J was trimmed by 4 bases and V by 4 bases; bases with no gene match: 8. The CDR3 runs 16 residues. CDR3 residues: CASSERLAGIADTQYF. CDR3 in DNA: TGCGCCAGCAGCGAAAGACTAGCGGGAATTGCAGATACGCAGTATTTT.

Only a few counts were recorded for this clonotype. The chain couples TRBV20-1 to TRBJ2-5; 8 positions match TRBD2. Trimming took 6 bases from V and 3 from J; bases not matched to a gene: 3. CDR3 length: 12 residues. Looked up from germline, CDR1 is DFQATT and CDR2 is SNEGSKA (reference sequence). The CDR3: CSASSGEETQYF. The CDR3 DNA sequence: TGCAGTGCGAGTAGCGGGGAAGAGACCCAGTACTTC.

This chain connects TRBV3-1 to TRBJ2-3; D not resolved. In germline, CDR1 is LGHDT, CDR2 YNNKEL (reference sequence). The V end was cut by 4 bases, the J end by 0 bases, with 14 bases between. CDR3 size: 16 residues. The CDR3 spells CASSPPPTGSTDTQYF. Here the CDR3 DNA reads TGTGCCAGCAGCCCACCACCGACGGGTAGCACAGATACGCAGTATTTT.

This clonotype has a count of ten or more. V gene TRBV5-1 combines with J gene TRBJ2-1; TRBD1 matches 8 bases. This CDR3 comprises 17 residues. Germline CDR1 SGHRS, CDR2 YFSETQ. Losses at the gene ends were 4 bases for V and 0 bases for J; bases not matched to a gene: 9. The CDR3 region is CASSDRDRITSYNEQFF. CDR3 coding DNA: TGCGCCAGCAGCGACCGGGACAGGATAACCTCCTACAATGAGCAGTTCTTC.

This sequence joins TRBV11-2 and TRBJ1-2, with TRBD1 as a possible D gene (6 bases). This CDR3 spans 15 amino acids. Germline CDR1 reads SGHAT; CDR2 reads FQNNGV. The V end lost 4 bases, the J end lost 4 bases, and 16 bases lay between the germline ends. CDR3 region: CASSYMSQGIYGYTF. The DNA for the CDR3 is TGTGCCAGCAGCTATATGTCACAGGGAATCTATGGCTACACCTTC.

The table lists this clonotype with a few counts. The chain employs TRBV27 and TRBJ2-7; 9 nucleotides match TRBD1. The CDR3 is 15 amino acids. The V gene's germline CDR1 is MNHEY and CDR2 SMNVEV (reference sequence). The junction had 13 bases not matched to a gene; V was cut back by 7 bases and J by 6 bases. The CDR3 nucleotides are TGTGCCAGCACCTCTTTTTACAGGGGGCTGTCCGAGCAGTACTTC. Translation gives CASTSFYRGLSEQYF.

This clonotype was detected only a few times. The rearrangement uses TRBV5-5 and TRBJ2-7; weak D call: TRBD1 (6 bases). CDR3 size: 15 residues. V lost 2 bases, J lost 3 bases, and 15 bases lay in between. CDR1 is SGHKS, CDR2 YYEKEE, per germline (reference sequence). CDR3 in DNA: TGTGCCAGCAGCTTCCGTGGGGGCGCGCTCTACGAGCAGTACTTC. As protein: CASSFRGGALYEQYF.

This clonotype was detected a few times. The rearrangement links TRBV7-6 to TRBJ2-7, with TRBD2 as a possible D gene (6 bases). Between the trimmed V and J ends, which lost 2 bases and 6 bases, there was a span of 14 bases. The CDR3 spans 14 residues. The germline V gene has CDR1 SGHVS and CDR2 FNYEAQ. The DNA for the CDR3 is TGTGCCAGCAGCTTAAGAGGAGGGATCGCCGAGCAGTACTTC. Protein sequence: CASSLRGGIAEQYF.

The chain couples TRBV5-6 to TRBJ2-1, with 8 nucleotides matching TRBD1. V trimming: 6 bases; J trimming: 10 bases; junction bases outside the gene matches: 15. The V gene's germline CDR1 is SGHDT and CDR2 YYEEEE. The CDR3 loop spans 15 amino acids. CDR3 sequence: CASTRGWDRSLEQFF. CDR3 nucleotides: TGTGCCAGCACCCGTGGGTGGGACAGGTCTCTCGAGCAGTTCTTC.